Listed here are 9 T cell receptor beta chains from one sample, sequenced in a study of metastatic and nonmetastatic thyroid tumors. All patients were untreated before thyroid surgery. TCRdb recomputed clones from the PCR reads via MiXCR. Among 45,000 to 50,000 clones listed, around 23% were seen once. Sequencing was performed on blood. The receptors come from a male donor with papillary thyroid cancer or a benign thyroid nodule (not recorded which). Some clones in this sample may be carry-over from other donors' samples.

In this sample, this clone turned up many times. The V and J genes are TRBV3-1 and TRBJ2-4; D gene uncertain. Germline V gene lookup returns CDR1 LGHDT and CDR2 YNNKEL (reference sequence). V was cut by 0 bases and J by 8 bases, with 5 bases left in between. This CDR3 region has 12 residues. CDR3 amino acids: CASSQDADIQYF. CDR3 bases: TGTGCCAGCAGCCAAGACGCGGACATTCAGTACTTC.

By frequency in the sample, this clone is large. The chain uses TRBV28 and TRBJ1-6, with a weak D call TRBD1 (5 bases). Germline CDR1 reads MDHEN; CDR2 reads SYDVKM. The V end was cut by 2 bases, the J end by 7 bases, with 15 bases between. This CDR3 comprises 16 residues. CDR3 coding DNA: TGTGCCAGCAGTTTAGATCCGGACACCCGGAATTCACCCCTCCACTTT. It encodes CASSLDPDTRNSPLHF.

V usage is TRBV28 and J usage is TRBJ1-3; D ambiguous. V dropped 1 base and J dropped 5 bases, with 15 bases sitting between them. CDR1 and CDR2 (germline): MDHEN, SYDVKM. The CDR3 is made up of 16 amino acids. The CDR3 nucleotides are TGTGCCAGCAGTTTATCTCACTCCGGGTTGCGAAACACCATATATTTT. Protein: CASSLSHSGLRNTIYF. The entire variable domain, with the rest obtained from reference TRBV28 and TRBJ1-3, is as follows: DVKVTQSSRYLVKRTGEKVFLECVQDMDHENMFWYRQDPGLGLRLIYFSYDVKMKEKGDIPEGYSVSREKKERFSLILESASTNQTSMYLCASSLSHSGLRNTIYFGEGSWLTVV.

This clone was recorded many times. The chain joins TRBV6-6 to TRBJ2-2; TRBD2 agrees at 7 bases. Germline-derived CDR1 and CDR2 are MNHNY and SVGAGI (reference sequence). This CDR3 has 19 residues. V lost 8 bases to trimming and J lost 0 bases; unmatched junction nucleotides: 18. CDR3 amino acids: CASSSRLEPSGSNTGELFF. CDR3 DNA: TGTGCCAGCTCCAGTCGGCTCGAGCCTAGCGGATCGAACACCGGGGAGCTGTTTTTT.

In this sample, this clone turned up many times. The V call is TRBV19, the J call TRBJ1-5, with TRBD1 identical over 7 bases. V lost 6 bases to trimming and J lost 1 base; unmatched junction nucleotides: 3. CDR1 is LNHDA, CDR2 SQIVND, per germline (reference sequence). The CDR3 totals 14 residues. CDR3 in amino acids: CASSEGASNQPQHF. In nucleotides, the CDR3 is TGTGCCAGTAGCGAGGGGGCCAGCAATCAGCCCCAGCATTTT.

The chain carries TRBV30 and TRBJ2-7, with 8 bases that match TRBD1. The junction had 5 bases not matched to a gene; V was cut back by 2 bases and J by 5 bases. Germline V gene lookup returns CDR1 GTSNPN and CDR2 SVGIG (reference sequence). The CDR3 is 13 amino acids. The CDR3 DNA follows: TGTGCCTGGAGTTCCGGGACAGGCAACGAGCAGTACTTC. This codes for CAWSSGTGNEQYF.

This clone was counted many times. The chain is built from TRBV2 and TRBJ2-7; D not certain. Trimming stripped 4 bases from V and 7 bases from J, with 20 bases between. This CDR3 comprises 15 residues. Germline CDR1 SNHLY, CDR2 FYNNEI. The CDR3 here is CASSARTTLRVEQYF. The CDR3 bases are TGTGCCAGCAGTGCTCGGACGACTCTTCGAGTGGAGCAGTACTTC.

This clone came up many times. The chain has TRBV19 and TRBJ1-2; TRBD1 is a possible D gene (5 bases). Germline assignment: CDR1 LNHDA and CDR2 SQIVND (reference sequence). The CDR3 is 15 amino acids. Trimming shortened V by 4 bases and J by 5 bases, and 17 bases separated the two germline ends. The CDR3: CASSTEGATVYGYTF. The CDR3 DNA reads as TGTGCCAGTAGTACGGAAGGGGCGACGGTTTATGGCTACACCTTC.

This clone was observed at least ten times. The chain has TRBV29-1 and TRBJ2-6; D perhaps matches TRBD1 (6 bases). V shed 4 bases and J shed 0 bases, with 16 bases lying between them. The CDR3 extends over 17 amino acids. Per germline, CDR1 SQVTM and CDR2 ANQGSEA. In DNA form, the CDR3 reads TGCAGCGTTGGGTTAGGACAGCCTTACTCTGGGGCCAACGTCCTGACTTTC. It yields the protein CSVGLGQPYSGANVLTF.